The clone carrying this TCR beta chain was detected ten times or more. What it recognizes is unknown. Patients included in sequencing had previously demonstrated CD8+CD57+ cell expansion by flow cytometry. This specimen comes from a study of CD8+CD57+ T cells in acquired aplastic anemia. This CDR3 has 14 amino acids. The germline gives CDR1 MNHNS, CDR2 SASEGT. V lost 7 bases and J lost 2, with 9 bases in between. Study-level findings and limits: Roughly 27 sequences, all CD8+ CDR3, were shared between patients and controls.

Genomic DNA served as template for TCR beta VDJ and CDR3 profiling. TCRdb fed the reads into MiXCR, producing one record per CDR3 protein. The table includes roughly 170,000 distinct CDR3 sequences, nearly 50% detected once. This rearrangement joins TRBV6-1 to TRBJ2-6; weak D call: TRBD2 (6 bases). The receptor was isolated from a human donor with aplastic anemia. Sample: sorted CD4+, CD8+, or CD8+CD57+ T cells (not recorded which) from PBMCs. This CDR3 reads CASKEGPGANVLTF. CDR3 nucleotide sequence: TGTGCCAGCAAGGAGGGCCCTGGGGCCAACGTCCTGACTTTC.